There are a few counts of the clone carrying this T cell receptor beta chain. What it recognizes is unknown. The record originates from a study of cytomegalovirus exposure and HLA in healthy donors. The wider study: A prior study identified 110 million or so unique TCR beta sequences from about 179 million T cells.

A multiplex PCR was run with 60 Vbeta primers and 13 Jbeta primers. Libraries were prepared by immunoSEQ multiplex PCR; TCRdb keeps only in-frame clonotypes and omits some of them. The table has a few hundred thousand clones, 70% to 90% seen once. Study-level findings and limits: CMV serostatus was the only recorded immune exposure for donors.

From germline, CDR1 is SNHLY and CDR2 FYNNEI. Between the trimmed V and J ends, which lost 4 bases and 6 bases, there was a span of 12 bases. This CDR3 is 13 amino acids long. Input material: PBMCs. The chain joins TRBV2 to TRBJ2-5, with D possibly being TRBD1 (5 bases). This clonotype was obtained from a young man in good health and CMV-seronegative. CDR3 in DNA: TGTGCCAGCAGTGTTGAGCAGGGAAAGACCCAGTACTTC. Translation: CASSVEQGKTQYF.